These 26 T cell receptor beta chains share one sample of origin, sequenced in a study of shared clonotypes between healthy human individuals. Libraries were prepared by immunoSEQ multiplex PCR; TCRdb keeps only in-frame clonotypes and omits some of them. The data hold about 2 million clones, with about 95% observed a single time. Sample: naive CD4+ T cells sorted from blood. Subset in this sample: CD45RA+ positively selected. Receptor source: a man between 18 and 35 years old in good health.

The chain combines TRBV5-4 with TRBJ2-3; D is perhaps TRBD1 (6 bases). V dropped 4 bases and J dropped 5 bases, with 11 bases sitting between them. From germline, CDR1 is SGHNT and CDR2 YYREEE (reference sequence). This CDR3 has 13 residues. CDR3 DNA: TGTGCCAGCAGCCCAGGGGAGCGAGATACGCAGTATTTT. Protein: CASSPGERDTQYF.

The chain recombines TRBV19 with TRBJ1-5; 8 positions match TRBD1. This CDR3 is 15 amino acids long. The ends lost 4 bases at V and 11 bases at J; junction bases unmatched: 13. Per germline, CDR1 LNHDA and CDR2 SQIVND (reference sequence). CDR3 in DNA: TGTGCCAGTAGTACTACGACAGGGCACAGGGGGACCCAGCATTTT. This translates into CASSTTTGHRGTQHF.

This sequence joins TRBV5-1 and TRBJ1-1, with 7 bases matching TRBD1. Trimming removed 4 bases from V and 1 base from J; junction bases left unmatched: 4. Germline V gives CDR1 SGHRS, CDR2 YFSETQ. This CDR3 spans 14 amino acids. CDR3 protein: CASSVGDRNTEAFF. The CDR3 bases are TGCGCCAGCAGCGTAGGGGACAGGAACACTGAAGCTTTCTTT.

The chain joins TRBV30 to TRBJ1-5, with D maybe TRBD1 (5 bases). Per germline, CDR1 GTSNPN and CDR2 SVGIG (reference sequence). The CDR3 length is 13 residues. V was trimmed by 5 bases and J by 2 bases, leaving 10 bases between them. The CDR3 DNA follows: TGTGCCTGGGCCCCGGGGGGCAATCAGCCCCAGCATTTT. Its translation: CAWAPGGNQPQHF.

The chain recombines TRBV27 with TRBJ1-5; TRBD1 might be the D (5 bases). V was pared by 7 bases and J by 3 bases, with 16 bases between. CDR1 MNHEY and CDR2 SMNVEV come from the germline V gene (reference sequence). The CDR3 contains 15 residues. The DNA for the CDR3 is TGTGCCAGCACGGAGATCGGGGCGAACAATCAGCCCCAGCATTTT. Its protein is CASTEIGANNQPQHF.

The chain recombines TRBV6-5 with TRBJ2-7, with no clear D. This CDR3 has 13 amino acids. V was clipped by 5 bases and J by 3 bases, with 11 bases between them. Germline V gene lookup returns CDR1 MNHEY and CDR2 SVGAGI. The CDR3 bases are TGTGCCAGCAGTGGGCATGGGTTCTACGAGCAGTACTTC. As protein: CASSGHGFYEQYF.

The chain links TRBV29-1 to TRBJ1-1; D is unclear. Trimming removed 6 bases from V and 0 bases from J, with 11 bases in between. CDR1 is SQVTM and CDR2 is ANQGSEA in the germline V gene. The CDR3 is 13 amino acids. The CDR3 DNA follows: TGCAGCGTCTGGGGAGGAATGAACACTGAAGCTTTCTTT. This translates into CSVWGGMNTEAFF.

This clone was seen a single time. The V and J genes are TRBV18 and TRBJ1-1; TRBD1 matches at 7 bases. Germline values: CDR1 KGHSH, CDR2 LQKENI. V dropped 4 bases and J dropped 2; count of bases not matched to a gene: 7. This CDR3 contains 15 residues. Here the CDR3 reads CASSLNRGLNTEAFF. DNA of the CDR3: TGTGCCAGCTCACTAAACAGGGGACTAAACACTGAAGCTTTCTTT.

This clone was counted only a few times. The CDR3 spells CASSASTTKQYF. As DNA, the CDR3 is TGTGCCAGCAGTGCCTCCACCACCAAGCAGTACTTC. The chain uses TRBV6-1 and TRBJ2-7; D not certain. The CDR3 covers 12 residues. V was shortened by 4 bases and J by 8 bases, with 12 bases between the two germline ends. Germline CDR1 and CDR2: MNHNS and SASEGT.

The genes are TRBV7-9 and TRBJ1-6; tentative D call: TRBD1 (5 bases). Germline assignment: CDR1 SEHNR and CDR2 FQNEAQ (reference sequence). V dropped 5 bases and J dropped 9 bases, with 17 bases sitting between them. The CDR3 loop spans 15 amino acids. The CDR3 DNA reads TGTGCCAGCAGCCCCCGGGGGGAACGGGGTTCACCCCTCCACTTT. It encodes CASSPRGERGSPLHF.

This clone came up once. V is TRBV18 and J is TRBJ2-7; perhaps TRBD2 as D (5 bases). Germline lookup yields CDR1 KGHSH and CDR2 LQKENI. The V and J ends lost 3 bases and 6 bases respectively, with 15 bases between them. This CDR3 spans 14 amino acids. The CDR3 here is CASSPERAAGEQYF. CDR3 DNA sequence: TGTGCCAGCTCACCGGAGAGGGCGGCCGGCGAGCAGTACTTC.

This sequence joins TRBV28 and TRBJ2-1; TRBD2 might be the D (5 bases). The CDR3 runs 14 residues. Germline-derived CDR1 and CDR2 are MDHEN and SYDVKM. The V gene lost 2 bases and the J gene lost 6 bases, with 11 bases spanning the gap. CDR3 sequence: CASSLPGGSNEQFF. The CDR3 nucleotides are TGTGCCAGCAGTTTACCCGGTGGGAGCAATGAGCAGTTCTTC.

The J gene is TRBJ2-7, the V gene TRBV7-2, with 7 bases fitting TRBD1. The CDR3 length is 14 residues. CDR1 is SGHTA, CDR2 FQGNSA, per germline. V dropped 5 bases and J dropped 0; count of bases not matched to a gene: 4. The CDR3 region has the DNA TGTGCCAGCAGCCCGAACAGGGGCTCCTACGAGCAGTACTTC. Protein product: CASSPNRGSYEQYF.

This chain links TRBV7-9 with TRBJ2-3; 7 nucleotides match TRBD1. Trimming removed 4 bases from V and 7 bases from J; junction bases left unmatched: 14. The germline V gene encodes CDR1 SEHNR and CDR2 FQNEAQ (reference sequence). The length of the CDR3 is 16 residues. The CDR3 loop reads CASSSQPPGQKNTQYF. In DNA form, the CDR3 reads TGTGCCAGCAGCTCACAACCTCCGGGACAGAAGAATACGCAGTATTTT.

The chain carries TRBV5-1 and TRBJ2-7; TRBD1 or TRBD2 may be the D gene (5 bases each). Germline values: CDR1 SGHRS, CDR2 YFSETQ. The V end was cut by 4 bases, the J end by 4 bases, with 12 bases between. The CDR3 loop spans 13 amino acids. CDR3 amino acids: CASSHTWGYEQYF. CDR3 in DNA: TGCGCCAGCAGCCATACTTGGGGGTACGAGCAGTACTTC.

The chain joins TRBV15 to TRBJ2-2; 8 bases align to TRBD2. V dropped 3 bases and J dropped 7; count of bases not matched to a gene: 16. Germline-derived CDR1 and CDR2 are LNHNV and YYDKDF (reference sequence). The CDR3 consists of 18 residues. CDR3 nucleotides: TGTGCCACCAGCAGGGGGAGCGGGGGCCTATCCAGTGGCGGGGAGCTGTTTTTT. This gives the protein CATSRGSGGLSSGGELFF.

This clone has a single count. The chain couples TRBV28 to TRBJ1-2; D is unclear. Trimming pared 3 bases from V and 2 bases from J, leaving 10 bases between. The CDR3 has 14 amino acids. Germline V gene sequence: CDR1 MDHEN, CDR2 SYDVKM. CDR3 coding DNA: TGTGCCAGCAGTTTTTTAACCGGGAACTATGGCTACACCTTC. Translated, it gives CASSFLTGNYGYTF.

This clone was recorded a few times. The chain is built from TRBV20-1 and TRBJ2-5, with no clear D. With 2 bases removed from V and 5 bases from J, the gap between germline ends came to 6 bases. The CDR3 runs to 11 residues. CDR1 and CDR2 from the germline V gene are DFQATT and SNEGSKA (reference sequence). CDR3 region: CSARRMETQYF. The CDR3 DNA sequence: TGCAGTGCTAGACGGATGGAGACCCAGTACTTC.

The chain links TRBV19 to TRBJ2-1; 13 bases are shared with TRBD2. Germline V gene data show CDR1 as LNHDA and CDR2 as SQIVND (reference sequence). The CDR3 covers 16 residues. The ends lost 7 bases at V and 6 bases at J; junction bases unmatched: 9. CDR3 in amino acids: CASTGTSGNSPNEQFF. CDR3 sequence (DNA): TGTGCCAGTACCGGGACTAGCGGGAATTCTCCCAATGAGCAGTTCTTC.

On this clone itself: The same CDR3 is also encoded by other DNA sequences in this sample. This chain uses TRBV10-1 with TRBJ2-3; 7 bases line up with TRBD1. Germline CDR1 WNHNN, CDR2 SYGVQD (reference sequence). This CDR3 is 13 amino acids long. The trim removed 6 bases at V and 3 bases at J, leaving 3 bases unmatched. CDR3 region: CASSRDSTDTQYF. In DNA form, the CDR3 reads TGCGCCAGCAGCCGGGACAGTACAGATACGCAGTATTTT.

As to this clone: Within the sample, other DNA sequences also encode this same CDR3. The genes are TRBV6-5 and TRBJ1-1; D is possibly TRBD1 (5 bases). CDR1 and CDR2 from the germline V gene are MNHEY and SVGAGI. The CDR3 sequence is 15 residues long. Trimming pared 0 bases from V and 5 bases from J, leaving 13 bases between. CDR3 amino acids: CASSYSRQGRTEAFF. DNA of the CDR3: TGTGCCAGCAGTTACTCGCGGCAGGGAAGGACTGAAGCTTTCTTT.

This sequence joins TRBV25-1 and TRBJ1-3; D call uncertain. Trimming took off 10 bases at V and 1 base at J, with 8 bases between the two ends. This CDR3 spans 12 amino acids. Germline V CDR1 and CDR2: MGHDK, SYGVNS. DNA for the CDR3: TGTGCCACCCTGTCTTCTGGAAACACCATATATTTT. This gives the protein CATLSSGNTIYF.

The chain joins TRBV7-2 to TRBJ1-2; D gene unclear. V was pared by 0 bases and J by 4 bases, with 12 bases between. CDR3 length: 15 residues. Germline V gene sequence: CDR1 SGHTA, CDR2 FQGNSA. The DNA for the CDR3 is TGTGCCAGCAGCTTAGCCTACCAACGCAGCTATGGCTACACCTTC. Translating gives CASSLAYQRSYGYTF. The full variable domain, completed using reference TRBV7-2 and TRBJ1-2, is GAGVSQSPSNKVTEKGKDVELRCDPISGHTALYWYRQSLGQGLEFLIYFQGNSAPDKSGLPSDRFSAERTGGSVSTLTIQRTQQEDSAVYLCASSLAYQRSYGYTFGSGTRLTVV.

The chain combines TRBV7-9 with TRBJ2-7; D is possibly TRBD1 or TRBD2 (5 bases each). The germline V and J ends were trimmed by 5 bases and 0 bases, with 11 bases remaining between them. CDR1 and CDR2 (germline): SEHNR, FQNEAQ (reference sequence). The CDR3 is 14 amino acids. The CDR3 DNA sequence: TGTGCCAGCAGCCCGGGACCCAACTCCTACGAGCAGTACTTC. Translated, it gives CASSPGPNSYEQYF.

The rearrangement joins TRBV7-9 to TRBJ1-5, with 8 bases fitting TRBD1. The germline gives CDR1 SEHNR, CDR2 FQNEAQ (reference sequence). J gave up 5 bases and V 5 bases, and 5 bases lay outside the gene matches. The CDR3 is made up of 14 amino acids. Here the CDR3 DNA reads TGTGCCAGCAGCCAGGACAGGGTTGATCAGCCCCAGCATTTT. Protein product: CASSQDRVDQPQHF. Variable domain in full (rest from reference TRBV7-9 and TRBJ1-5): DTGVSQNPRHKITKRGQNVTFRCDPISEHNRLYWYRQTLGQGPEFLTYFQNEAQLEKSRLLSDRFSAERPKGSFSTLEIQRTEQGDSAMYLCASSQDRVDQPQHFGDGTRLSIL.

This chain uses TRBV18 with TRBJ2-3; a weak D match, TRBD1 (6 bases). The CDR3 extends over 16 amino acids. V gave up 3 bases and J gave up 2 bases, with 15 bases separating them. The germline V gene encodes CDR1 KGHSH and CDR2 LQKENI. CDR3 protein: CASSPLTGSYTDTQYF. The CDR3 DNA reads TGTGCCAGCTCACCTCTAACAGGGAGTTACACAGATACGCAGTATTTT.